The present entry profiles one T cell receptor beta chain with its context. Symptom resolution, clearance, or two negative PCRs marked donors in Cohort 3 as recovered. The data belong to a study of blood T cell repertoires in COVID-19. The germline V gene encodes CDR1 SGHTA and CDR2 FQGNSA. There are 13 residues in the CDR3. V lost 2 bases to trimming and J lost 5 bases; unmatched junction nucleotides: 0. Per the original data handling: Estimation of nucleated cell counts was performed using reference gene primer amplification. Sequencing was performed with immunoSEQ multiplex PCR; in TCRdb, only in-frame clones are kept and a portion is missing. Clone size and V and J calls were adopted from that table, with D and trimming inferred from the DNA. The sample gives more than 200,000 clones, more than 75% of which show up once; 1.5% to 2% is in the top ten.

The chain couples TRBV7-2 to TRBJ1-5, with 7 bases matching TRBD1. The sequence came from a woman aged 50 to 65 who had recovered from COVID-19. The sample comprised PBMCs or T cells enriched from blood (not recorded which). The DNA for the CDR3 is TGTGCCAGCAGCTTAACAGGGGATCAGCCCCAGCATTTT. Its protein product is CASSLTGDQPQHF.